Here is one TCR beta chain with its context. As yet, its antigen is unknown. The CDR3 runs 12 residues. The junction had 1 base not matched to a gene; V was cut back by 0 bases and J by 9 bases. Germline-derived CDR1 and CDR2 are SGDLS and YYNGEE. The sample belongs to a study of cytomegalovirus exposure and HLA in healthy donors. Study-wide points: Associated with HLA alleles at 0.05 false discovery rate in a later analysis were 16,951 TCR beta sequences. Most CMV-associated TCR beta chains appeared HLA-restricted in a later analysis. Most subjects' HLA-A and HLA-B alleles were reportedly predicted from TCR beta sequences.

PCR involved 60 Vbeta and 13 Jbeta primers. Assay: immunoSEQ multiplex PCR; the TCRdb copy retains only in-frame clones and omits some. The sample lists under 200,000 clones; 65% to 90% were seen once. This receptor was taken from a human donor in good health. Sequenced input: PBMCs. This chain uses TRBV9 with TRBJ1-1; 8 bases are shared with TRBD1. The DNA for the CDR3 is TGTGCCAGCAGCGTAGTCAGGGGGCAAGCTTTCTTT. This sequence encodes CASSVVRGQAFF.